The 11 T cell receptor beta chains below come from one sample, sequenced in a study of cytomegalovirus exposure and HLA in healthy donors. Repertoires were generated with immunoSEQ multiplex PCR, while TCRdb's copy carries only in-frame clones and drops some. The sample yields roughly 310,000 clones, approximately 91% seen once. Material: PBMCs. Receptor source: a man in his thirties or forties in good health and CMV-seronegative.

The chain uses TRBV4-3 and TRBJ1-1; no reliable D call. Germline V gives CDR1 LGHNA, CDR2 YSLEER. The V gene lost 4 bases and the J gene lost 1 base, with 7 bases spanning the gap. The CDR3 runs to 13 residues. CDR3 loop: CASSLRQNTEAFF. DNA of the CDR3: TGCGCCAGCAGCCTACGACAGAACACTGAAGCTTTCTTT.

The gene calls are TRBV15 and TRBJ1-2; possibly TRBD1 for D (6 bases). V lost 4 bases, J lost 3 bases, and 15 bases lay in between. This CDR3 has 15 amino acids. Germline V gene data show CDR1 as LNHNV and CDR2 as YYDKDF (reference sequence). CDR3 DNA: TGTGCCACCAGCATCGGCTCGGACAGCTACTATGGCTACACCTTC. It yields the protein CATSIGSDSYYGYTF.

The V call is TRBV5-1, the J call TRBJ2-7, with 7 nucleotides matching TRBD1. Germline trimming cut 4 bases from V and 3 bases from J; bases unmatched to any gene: 13. Germline V lookup: CDR1 SGHRS, CDR2 YFSETQ. The CDR3 loop spans 16 amino acids. The CDR3 sequence: CASSLTPGQSIYEQYF. The CDR3 bases are TGCGCCAGCAGCCTTACACCGGGACAGTCCATCTACGAGCAGTACTTC.

The CDR3 bases are TGTGCCAGCAGCTTAGAAATTCGTAACACCATATATTTT. Protein sequence: CASSLEIRNTIYF. The chain has TRBV7-2 and TRBJ1-3; D remains ambiguous. The CDR3 runs 13 residues. The V gene's germline CDR1 is SGHTA and CDR2 FQGNSA. V lost 1 base and J lost 7, with 8 bases in between. The whole variable domain, remainder taken from reference TRBV7-2 and TRBJ1-3, is GAGVSQSPSNKVTEKGKDVELRCDPISGHTALYWYRQSLGQGLEFLIYFQGNSAPDKSGLPSDRFSAERTGGSVSTLTIQRTQQEDSAVYLCASSLEIRNTIYFGEGSWLTVV.

This chain connects TRBV30 to TRBJ1-1, with TRBD1 as a possible D gene (5 bases). Looked up from germline, CDR1 is GTSNPN and CDR2 is SVGIG (reference sequence). The CDR3 contains 14 residues. V was trimmed by 4 bases and J by 4 bases, leaving 16 bases between them. DNA of the CDR3: TGTGCCTGGACTGAAGGGGTATCGACCACTGAAGCTTTCTTT. This encodes CAWTEGVSTTEAFF.

The chain combines TRBV27 with TRBJ1-2, with 7 bases that match TRBD1. In germline, CDR1 is MNHEY, CDR2 SMNVEV (reference sequence). This CDR3 spans 14 amino acids. V lost 5 bases to trimming and J lost 4 bases; unmatched junction nucleotides: 7. Here the CDR3 reads CASSRGQDLYGYTF. DNA of the CDR3: TGTGCCAGCAGTCGTGGACAGGACCTCTATGGCTACACCTTC.

V and J are TRBV19 and TRBJ1-2; TRBD1 aligns across 7 bases. Per the germline V gene, CDR1 is LNHDA and CDR2 is SQIVND (reference sequence). V lost 1 base and J lost 5; bases outside the gene matches: 4. This CDR3 comprises 14 residues. The CDR3 sequence: CASSIVGQRYGYTF. Written as DNA, the CDR3 is TGTGCCAGTAGTATAGTGGGACAGAGATATGGCTACACCTTC. The full variable domain, its missing parts supplied by reference TRBV19 and TRBJ1-2, is DGGITQSPKYLFRKEGQNVTLSCEQNLNHDAMYWYRQDPGQGLRLIYYSQIVNDFQKGDIAEGYSVSREKKESFPLTVTSAQKNPTAFYLCASSIVGQRYGYTFGSGTRLTVV.

This chain connects TRBV5-1 to TRBJ2-3; TRBD2 matches 8 bases. From germline, CDR1 is SGHRS and CDR2 YFSETQ. V shed 2 bases, J shed 6 bases, and the junction held 5 bases outside the gene matches. This CDR3 region has 14 residues. The CDR3 DNA reads as TGCGCCAGCAGCTTCTGGCGGGGGGACGATACGCAGTATTTT. Translating gives CASSFWRGDDTQYF.

This clone was observed a single time. J is TRBJ1-1 and V is TRBV15; the D gene is possibly TRBD1 (5 bases). Trimming took 5 bases from V and 9 from J, leaving 22 bases between them. The CDR3 contains 15 residues. CDR1 LNHNV and CDR2 YYDKDF come from the germline V gene (reference sequence). In nucleotides, the CDR3 is TGTGCCACCAGCCTTGGAAGGGGTTTGGATCCGAAAGCTTTCTTT. It specifies CATSLGRGLDPKAFF.

The V gene is TRBV6-6, the J gene TRBJ2-7; D might be TRBD2 (6 bases). The V end lost 5 bases, the J end lost 2 bases, and 10 bases lay between the germline ends. Looked up from germline, CDR1 is MNHNY and CDR2 is SVGAGI (reference sequence). The CDR3 is 13 amino acids. The CDR3 coding sequence is TGTGCCAGCAGTATTAGCGGAACCTACGAGCAGTACTTC. Protein product: CASSISGTYEQYF.

This clone turned up a few times. The rearrangement uses TRBV29-1 and TRBJ1-6; maybe TRBD1 (6 bases). Germline CDR1 SQVTM, CDR2 ANQGSEA. The CDR3 sequence is 12 residues long. The CDR3 DNA reads as TGCAGGGCCCCAGGGGATAATTCACCCCTCCACTTT. Its translation is CRAPGDNSPLHF.